One and the same sample provided the 22 T cell receptor beta chains below, sequenced in a study of T-cell reconstitution after alpha-beta-depleted transplantation in children. TCRbeta library preparation incorporated unique molecular identifiers. One entry per CDR3 protein, called by TCRdb with MiXCR from the PCR reads. The sample records fewer than 550,000 distinct CDR3 sequences, around 15% being singletons. This sample comprised PBMCs, mostly from graft donor cells, obtained 360 days after TCRalphabeta/CD19-depleted stem cell transplant. These receptors were taken from a boy under three years old who had a stem cell transplant for Wiskott-Aldrich syndrome, so the T cells may come from the graft donor.

This clonotype came up a few times. V usage is TRBV2 and J usage is TRBJ2-3, with D uncertain. Germline assignment: CDR1 SNHLY and CDR2 FYNNEI. Trimming pared 7 bases from V and 2 bases from J, leaving 7 bases between. The CDR3 is 12 residues long. The CDR3: CASNYVTDTQYF. Here the CDR3 DNA reads TGTGCCAGCAACTATGTCACAGATACGCAGTATTTT. Using reference TRBV2 and TRBJ2-3 for the parts outside the CDR3, the full variable domain is EPEVTQTPSHQVTQMGQEVILRCVPISNHLYFYWYRQILGQKVEFLVSFYNNEISEKSEIFDDQFSVERPDGSNFTLKIRSTKLEDSAMYFCASNYVTDTQYFGPGTRLTVL.

V is TRBV5-1 and J is TRBJ1-2; maybe TRBD1 (6 bases). The CDR3 contains 13 residues. Germline V CDR1 and CDR2: SGHRS, YFSETQ. V was clipped by 1 base and J by 6 bases, with 10 bases between them. Here the CDR3 DNA reads TGCGCCAGCAGCTTGACAGGGTTTAATGGCTACACCTTC. Translated, it gives CASSLTGFNGYTF.

This clonotype was counted only a few times. The chain uses TRBV6-1 and TRBJ1-3; 7 bases are shared with TRBD1. Losses at the gene ends were 6 bases for V and 0 bases for J; bases not matched to a gene: 5. The CDR3 loop spans 15 amino acids. The germline CDR1 and CDR2 sequences are MNHNS and SASEGT. CDR3 amino acids: CASRTGIHSGNTIYF. The CDR3 DNA sequence: TGTGCCAGCAGGACAGGGATCCACTCTGGAAACACCATATATTTT.

This chain uses TRBV2 with TRBJ2-7; D uncertain. Trimming left V 7 bases short and J 6 bases short, with 16 bases between. The CDR3 is 13 amino acids. Germline assignment: CDR1 SNHLY and CDR2 FYNNEI. CDR3 sequence: CASTRVPPIEQYF. The CDR3 region has the DNA TGTGCCAGCACGAGAGTACCCCCTATCGAGCAGTACTTC.

The chain recombines TRBV5-1 with TRBJ1-2, with D maybe TRBD1 (5 bases). Per germline, CDR1 SGHRS and CDR2 YFSETQ. The V end was cut by 1 base, the J end by 7 bases, with 14 bases between. The CDR3 runs 14 residues. The CDR3 here is CASSLTPQEGGYTF. CDR3 DNA sequence: TGCGCCAGCAGCTTGACACCACAGGAGGGTGGCTACACCTTC.

The chain has TRBV18 and TRBJ2-1, with 7 bases fitting TRBD1. CDR1 KGHSH and CDR2 LQKENI come from the germline V gene. This CDR3 has 16 residues. Trimming took 1 base from V and 6 from J; bases not matched to a gene: 9. In DNA form, the CDR3 reads TGTGCCAGCTCACCACGGCGTCTTCAGGGGGTCAATGAGCAGTTCTTC. Encoded protein: CASSPRRLQGVNEQFF. The entire variable domain, with the rest obtained from reference TRBV18 and TRBJ2-1, is as follows: NAGVMQNPRHLVRRRGQEARLRCSPMKGHSHVYWYRQLPEEGLKFMVYLQKENIIDESGMPKERFSAEFPKEGPSILRIQQVVRGDSAAYFCASSPRRLQGVNEQFFGPGTRLTVL.

This clonotype was detected only a few times. The chain joins TRBV21-1 to TRBJ2-3; the listed D gene, TRBD2, was not tested against the DNA. TRBV21-1 is termed a pseudogene. The CDR3 is made up of 16 amino acids. CDR3 sequence: CASSRQPSKHTDTQYF. For the CDR3, the DNA is TGTGCCAGCAGCAGACAGCCCTCTAAACACACAGATACGCAGTATTTT.

This clonotype was observed a few times. This chain joins TRBV4-1 and TRBJ2-5; D is undetermined. Germline values: CDR1 MGHRA, CDR2 YSYEKL. The V end was cut by 1 base, the J end by 1 base, with 4 bases between. The CDR3 is 13 residues long. Here the CDR3 DNA reads TGCGCCAGCAGCCAAGCTATCCAAGAGACCCAGTACTTC. Translated, it gives CASSQAIQETQYF.

The chain couples TRBV5-1 to TRBJ2-2, with D hard to call. CDR3 size: 17 residues. Trimming shortened V by 5 bases and J by 4 bases, and 21 bases separated the two germline ends. From germline, CDR1 is SGHRS and CDR2 YFSETQ. The CDR3 DNA is TGCGCCAGCAGTAAGTCAAGGGTCTCCGTTCTCACCGGGGAGCTGTTTTTT. It yields the protein CASSKSRVSVLTGELFF. The full variable domain, its missing parts supplied by reference TRBV5-1 and TRBJ2-2, is KAGVTQTPRYLIKTRGQQVTLSCSPISGHRSVSWYQQTPGQGLQFLFEYFSETQRNKGNFPGRFSGRQFSNSRSEMNVSTLELGDSALYLCASSKSRVSVLTGELFFGEGSRLTVL.

In this sample, this clonotype turned up many times. This chain joins TRBV12-3 or TRBV12-4 and TRBJ2-7, with TRBD2 as a possible D gene (6 bases). CDR3 length equals 15 residues. V lost 3 bases and J 0 bases, leaving 12 bases between the germline ends. The CDR3 bases are TGTGCCAGCAGTTTGGAGGGGCGAAGCTCCTACGAGCAGTACTTC. Translating gives CASSLEGRSSYEQYF.

The chain recombines TRBV29-1 with TRBJ1-1, with a tentative D call TRBD1 (6 bases). Per germline, CDR1 SQVTM and CDR2 ANQGSEA. The CDR3 is 12 residues long. Trimming removed 6 bases from V and 5 bases from J, with 13 bases in between. For the CDR3, the DNA is TGCAGCGTGCAGGGGATATGGACTGAAGCTTTCTTT. Its translation: CSVQGIWTEAFF.

This clonotype was picked up a small number of times. V gene TRBV11-2 combines with J gene TRBJ2-7, with 8 nucleotides matching TRBD1. V lost 7 bases to trimming and J lost 2 bases; unmatched junction nucleotides: 7. CDR1 and CDR2 from the germline V gene are SGHAT and FQNNGV. The CDR3 extends over 14 amino acids. CDR3 coding DNA: TGTGCCAGCAACAAAGGACAGGGCCCCTACGAGCAGTACTTC. Protein sequence: CASNKGQGPYEQYF. Combining the CDR3 with reference TRBV11-2 and TRBJ2-7 gives the whole variable domain EAGVAQSPRYKIIEKRQSVAFWCNPISGHATLYWYQQILGQGPKLLIQFQNNGVVDDSQLPKDRFSAERLKGVDSTLKIQPAKLEDSAVYLCASNKGQGPYEQYFGPGTRLTVT.

This clonotype occurred a few times. CDR3 loop: CASRPNSRTSYEQYF. CDR3 coding DNA: TGTGCCAGTAGACCCAACTCCCGGACGTCCTACGAGCAGTACTTC. The V and J genes are TRBV19 and TRBJ2-7; D gene uncertain. The germline V and J ends were trimmed by 6 bases and 1 base, with 16 bases remaining between them. The CDR3 runs 15 residues. Per the germline V gene, CDR1 is LNHDA and CDR2 is SQIVND (reference sequence).

This clonotype came up a few times. V gene TRBV4-1 combines with J gene TRBJ2-7; D call uncertain. Germline CDR1 reads MGHRA; CDR2 reads YSYEKL. This CDR3 region has 15 residues. V lost 6 bases to trimming and J lost 0 bases, with 15 bases between them. Here the CDR3 reads CASSPLRDGSYEQYF. CDR3 in DNA: TGCGCCAGCAGTCCCCTCCGAGACGGCTCCTACGAGCAGTACTTC.

This clonotype was counted between two and nine times. The chain has TRBV7-9 and TRBJ1-1, with a possible D match to TRBD1 (5 bases). CDR1 SEHNR and CDR2 FQNEAQ come from the germline V gene (reference sequence). V was pared by 3 bases and J by 5 bases, with 16 bases between. The length of the CDR3 is 15 residues. CDR3 sequence reads: CASSLWDQGATEAFF. The DNA for the CDR3 is TGTGCCAGCAGCTTGTGGGACCAAGGGGCGACTGAAGCTTTCTTT. The whole variable domain, remainder taken from reference TRBV7-9 and TRBJ1-1, is DTGVSQNPRHKITKRGQNVTFRCDPISEHNRLYWYRQTLGQGPEFLTYFQNEAQLEKSRLLSDRFSAERPKGSFSTLEIQRTEQGDSAMYLCASSLWDQGATEAFFGQGTRLTVV.

The chain uses TRBV5-1 and TRBJ1-1; the D is unclear. Germline CDR1 reads SGHRS; CDR2 reads YFSETQ. V was trimmed by 0 bases and J by 0 bases, leaving 6 bases between them. The CDR3 sequence is 14 residues long. The CDR3 reads CASSLGTMNTEAFF. The CDR3 coding sequence is TGCGCCAGCAGCTTGGGGACCATGAACACTGAAGCTTTCTTT. Full variable domain (outside the CDR3, taken from reference TRBV5-1 and TRBJ1-1): KAGVTQTPRYLIKTRGQQVTLSCSPISGHRSVSWYQQTPGQGLQFLFEYFSETQRNKGNFPGRFSGRQFSNSRSEMNVSTLELGDSALYLCASSLGTMNTEAFFGQGTRLTVV.

This clonotype has a handful of counts. J is TRBJ2-1 and V is TRBV7-6; 9 bases are a match to TRBD2. This CDR3 is built from 20 residues. Germline assignment: CDR1 SGHVS and CDR2 FNYEAQ. V trimming: 2 bases; J trimming: 2 bases; junction bases outside the gene matches: 16. The CDR3 nucleotides read TGTGCCAGCAGCTTATATTTGGCTAGCGGGGAGAAACCTACCTACAATGAGCAGTTCTTC. Amino acids: CASSLYLASGEKPTYNEQFF.

The chain recombines TRBV5-1 with TRBJ2-7, with 8 bases identical to TRBD1. With 5 bases clipped from V and 6 bases from J, the junction kept 10 bases outside the gene matches. In germline, CDR1 is SGHRS, CDR2 YFSETQ. The CDR3 has 14 residues. The CDR3 coding sequence is TGCGCCAGCAGACCCCGGACAGGGAAGGTCGAGCAGTACTTC. This codes for CASRPRTGKVEQYF.

The chain couples TRBV30 to TRBJ2-2; no clear D. Looked up from germline, CDR1 is GTSNPN and CDR2 is SVGIG (reference sequence). The length of the CDR3 is 13 residues. V lost 3 bases and J lost 1, with 6 bases in between. CDR3 DNA: TGTGCCTGGAGCGCAGGGAACACCGGGGAGCTGTTTTTT. Protein product: CAWSAGNTGELFF.

The chain recombines TRBV20-1 with TRBJ2-3; 7 bases fit TRBD2. Germline assignment: CDR1 DFQATT and CDR2 SNEGSKA (reference sequence). The CDR3 loop spans 15 amino acids. With V trimmed by 6 bases and J by 2 bases, 11 bases remained unmatched. The CDR3 DNA sequence: TGCAGTGCCTTTGGGCTAGCGGTTAACACAGATACGCAGTATTTT. Translation: CSAFGLAVNTDTQYF.

This clonotype was seen many times. V gene TRBV11-2 combines with J gene TRBJ2-1, with D perhaps TRBD2 (6 bases). Germline V gene data show CDR1 as SGHAT and CDR2 as FQNNGV. V was trimmed by 5 bases and J by 3 bases, leaving 11 bases between them. This CDR3 region has 14 residues. This CDR3 reads CASSLANYYNEQFF. CDR3 nucleotides: TGTGCCAGCAGCCTAGCGAACTACTACAATGAGCAGTTCTTC.

This clonotype came up many times. V gene TRBV6-5 combines with J gene TRBJ2-7; 9 bases align to TRBD1. Germline assignment: CDR1 MNHEY and CDR2 SVGAGI. V dropped 5 bases and J dropped 3; count of bases not matched to a gene: 5. The CDR3 is 14 amino acids. The chain's CDR3 is CASSNTGGVYEQYF. The CDR3 DNA reads TGTGCCAGCAGTAACACAGGGGGCGTCTACGAGCAGTACTTC.